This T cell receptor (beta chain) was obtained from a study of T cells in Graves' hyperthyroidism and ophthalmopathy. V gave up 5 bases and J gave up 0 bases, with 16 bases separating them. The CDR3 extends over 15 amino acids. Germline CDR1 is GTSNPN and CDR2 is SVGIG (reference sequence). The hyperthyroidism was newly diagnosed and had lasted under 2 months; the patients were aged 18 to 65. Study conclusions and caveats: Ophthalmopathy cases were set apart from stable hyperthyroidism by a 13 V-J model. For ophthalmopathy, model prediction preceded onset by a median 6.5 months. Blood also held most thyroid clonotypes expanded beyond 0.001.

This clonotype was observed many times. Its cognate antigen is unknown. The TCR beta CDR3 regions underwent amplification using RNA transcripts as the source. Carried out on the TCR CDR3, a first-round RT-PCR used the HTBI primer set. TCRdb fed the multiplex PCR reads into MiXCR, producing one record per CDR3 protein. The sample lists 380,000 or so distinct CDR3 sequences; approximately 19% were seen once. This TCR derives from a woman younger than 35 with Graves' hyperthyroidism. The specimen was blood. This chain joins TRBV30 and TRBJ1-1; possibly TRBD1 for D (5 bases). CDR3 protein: CAWLKFRELNTEAFF. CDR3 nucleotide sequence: TGTGCCTGGCTTAAATTCAGGGAGTTGAACACTGAAGCTTTCTTT.